This T cell receptor beta chain was documented in a study of cytomegalovirus exposure and HLA in healthy donors (dated by TCRdb to 2017 to 2019). Study-wide context: According to an earlier analysis of 550 to 750 of the donors, roughly 180 million T cells yielded 117 million unique TCR beta sequences and about 300 Gb of sequence data. In the later analysis, no new phenotypic data were used to find candidate immune exposures; instead, reliance was placed on TCR beta sequences and their occurrence across donors. Of the 300 to 500 genotyped donors, 65% to 90% were placed in the genetic ancestry cluster associated with self-reported Caucasian donors. Along with the approximately 600-subject first cohort, a separate validation cohort of roughly 110 different subjects was used. The study was designed to test whether signatures of past pathogen exposure could be identified by cataloging public T cell receptors. Both class I and class II loci were covered by HLA typing, at four-digit resolution. The number of typed donors differed by locus: about 620-640 for A, B, C, DRB1 and DQB1; 500 to 550 for DQA1; 606 for DPA1; and some 470 for DPB1. To study patterns of TCR occurrence, a later analysis re-analyzed previously published TCR beta repertoires from just over 650 donors and added high-resolution HLA genotyping. An early release that covered 500 to 800 HLA-typed donors contained 300 to 350 gigabases of sequencing data and 80 million or so unique TCR sequences. Every repertoire in the discovery cohort had been generated on one and the same sequencing platform. Because of strong linkage in the cohort, five DR-DQ haplotypes were treated as single units for association and clustering. The study combined high-throughput TCR immunosequencing, statistical association of individual TCRs with disease status, and machine learning to predict cytomegalovirus infection status. Donor age, sex, ethnicity and CMV serostatus were compiled together with the repertoire data. The study used immunosequencing to profile the T cell repertoires of approximately 690 subjects and linked those repertoires to cytomegalovirus serostatus. Genome-wide SNP genotypes for about three fifths of the roughly 700 donors were used in a later genetic analysis, which treated that subset as a discovery cohort. An earlier analysis of 587 of the donors applied high-throughput TCR beta sequencing to assess whether each TCR beta V gene segment acted as functional or pseudogenic. Among about 400 genotyped donors of the cohort, an average of approximately 240,000 unique TCR beta nucleotide sequences was sequenced per donor, of which about 19% were non-productive.

Libraries were constructed by the immunoSEQ multiplex PCR assay. For the multiplex PCR, a mixture combining 60 forward primers for TCR Vbeta segments and 13 reverse primers for TCR Jbeta segments was used. The CDR3 region of rearranged TCR beta genes was amplified from genomic DNA by a multiplex PCR assay. The Illumina HiSeq System was used to sequence the amplified TCR beta libraries as 87-base-pair reads. In the source study's methods: A later analysis tallied 70 million to 100 million unique TCR beta chains across the 666 repertoires, and about 10 million of those chains were shared by two or more donors. To remove PCR and sequencing errors, raw reads were error-corrected and collapsed into unique sequences using a nearest-neighbor algorithm that merged closely related sequences. CDR3 sequences were aligned to IMGT reference sequences to assign V, D and J gene segments. For a sequence to be retained, a match of at least six nucleotides was required to both a V gene segment and a J gene segment. Rearrangements were called productive when the CDR3 lacked stop codons and stayed in frame with V and J; all others were non-productive. CDR3 was defined according to IMGT convention as the region running from the second conserved V-encoded cysteine to the conserved J-encoded phenylalanine. Sequences without an unambiguous match to a single V gene segment were excluded from the earlier analysis of 450 to 750 of the donors. An earlier analysis of 587 of the donors called V segments functional above 56.7% productive rearrangements and segregating when the between-donor standard deviation exceeded 5%. A statistical classification framework was built for diagnosing cytomegalovirus status from the catalog of TCR beta chain sequences. V and J gene assignment, in a later analysis, came from comparing TCR nucleotide sequences with IMGT/GENE-DB human TR gene sequences. In a later analysis, CDR3 sequences and most-parsimonious VDJ recombination scenarios were assigned using the TCRdist pipeline. In a later analysis, each TCR beta chain was defined by its CDR3 amino acid sequence together with its V-gene family, and reads lacking a unique V-gene family were excluded. In a later analysis, around 650 highly shared, low-generation-probability nucleotide sequences were removed to address suspected cross-contamination and a sequencing artifact. In a later analysis, a clonal expansion index for each public chain was calculated from normalized within-repertoire ranks of inferred template counts. Generation probabilities in a later analysis came from a VDJ recombination model fitted to out-of-frame rearrangements, and those results were checked against IGoR. In a later analysis, hypergeometric tests were used to score TCR-TCR, TCR-HLA and TCR-CMV co-occurrence, with a repertoire-size bias correction applied to TCR pairs. In a later analysis, false discovery rates were estimated by permuting HLA or CMV assignments 20 times. In a later analysis, co-occurring TCRs were grouped with DBSCAN, and TCRdist sequence similarity was added when clustering was performed within HLA-allele-positive subsets. Repertoires with fewer than 30,000 or more than 120,000 public chains were left out of co-occurrence clustering, as were five repertoires with anomalous nucleotide sharing. The immuneACCESS repertoire file appears here via TCRdb, limited to in-frame rearrangements. These files lack a portion of the clones; in checked studies, under half of the deficit traces to unresolved V genes, and the cause of the others is not known. D and trimming were read from the DNA, whereas the V and J calls and clone size are those reported in that table. For this sample the table gives 85,000 to 100,000 clones, of which 75% to 85% were detected only once. The ten top clones hold around 3.5% of the sample.

The research as a whole found: A later analysis found that most CMV-associated TCR beta chains appeared HLA-restricted, with HLA associations seemingly driven largely by CMV exposure. Presence/absence analyses assumed roughly uniform sequencing depth across donors, an assumption that may not hold. A group of highly shared sequence variants was considered likely to be a technical artifact of the sequencing pipeline. The classifier was reported to diagnose cytomegalovirus status with high specificity and sensitivity in both the original and validation cohorts. An association between a missense DCLRE1C variant and V-gene and J-gene trimming of TCR beta chains was found in a later genetic analysis and replicated in an independent cohort. The cohort was sequenced for TCR beta chains only, and without alpha or paired-chain data the features that could be detected were limited. Compared with the approximately 700-donor mean, donors in an Asian-associated ancestry cluster had fewer N-insertions in productive TCRs, according to a later genetic analysis. Correlated functional status among segregating V segments might reflect linkage disequilibrium, but an unknown experimental factor could not be ruled out. For the cohort, immune exposure information was limited to CMV serostatus. A later analysis associated 17,000 or so TCR beta sequences with specific HLA alleles at a false discovery rate of 0.05. Because the 87-base-pair reads could not distinguish some IMGT-functional V segments, including TRBV6-2 and TRBV6-3, those segments were excluded. A later analysis found that TCR association rates varied across HLA loci, with DRB1 alleles showing the most associated TCRs and HLA-C alleles the fewest. A later analysis reported that several top co-occurrence clusters appeared linked to parvovirus B19, influenza, CMV and Epstein-Barr virus. In an earlier analysis of under 600 of the donors, most TCR beta V segments were observed in productive rearrangements about 90% or about 30% of the time, broadly matching IMGT annotations. Because counts were too low, under 20 rarely observed V segments, including chromosome 9 orphons, were left out of the earlier analysis of 500 to 750 of the donors. The authors suggested that the approach could potentially be extended to other disease states and immunological phenotypes. While some public TCRs were present in many individuals, most TCR sequences turned up only very rarely across donors. In vitro tests confirmed that a few of the cytomegalovirus-associated TCR beta chains recognize cytomegalovirus antigens. Compared with equally common non-associated chains, HLA-associated TCR beta chains in a later analysis were more clonally expanded and had lower generation probabilities. When HLA alleles, especially DR and DQ, strongly co-occurred, attributing TCR associations to individual alleles was difficult. A further reported finding was that TCR beta sequences accurately predicted the HLA-A and HLA-B alleles for most subjects in the first cohort. The study listed 170 or so TCR beta chains as associated with cytomegalovirus. Because some donors lacked HLA typing at each locus, the association tests relied only on the typed subset.

At the junction V is shortened by 1 base and J by 10 bases, with 8 bases in between. The CDR3 goes from the cysteine to the phenylalanine over 12 residues. CDR3 DNA only is kept here, 36 bases in frame from base 1. From the germline V gene, CDR1 is LGHNA and CDR2 is YNFKEQ. As to this clone: Its target antigen remains unknown. The sample holds no much larger clone one base away, and base qualities are not on file.

The cohort comprised some 730 healthy bone marrow donors. All cohort members were sampled while nominally healthy, although unrecorded immune exposures were likely present. The donor was CMV seropositive and belonged to the group of a few hundred seropositive cohort members. A peripheral blood sample was collected from each donor, and TCR beta sequencing was performed on peripheral blood mononuclear cells. Genomic DNA extraction from the blood cell samples was performed with the Qiagen DNeasy Blood Extraction Kit. The TCR originated in a male donor in good health and CMV-seropositive. The chain joins TRBV4-2 to TRBJ2-1, with a weak D call of TRBD1 (5 bases match). Sample: PBMCs. The CDR3: CASSQGGAEQFF. The DNA is TGTGCCAGCAGCCAAGGGGGCGCAGAGCAGTTCTTC.